This TCR beta chain is from a study of cytomegalovirus exposure and HLA in healthy donors. This clone was detected once. The antigen remains undetermined. PCR was performed using 60 Vbeta and 13 Jbeta primers. Sequencing used immunoSEQ multiplex PCR; TCRdb keeps in-frame clones, though not all of them. The repertoire holds under 110,000 clones, with 75% as singletons. Donors were nominally healthy when sampled, though unrecorded immune exposures were likely. Germline CDR1 is LGHNA and CDR2 is YSLEER. This CDR3 region has 18 residues. V lost 1 base and J lost 1, with 16 bases in between. The study, taken as a whole, reports: The records held CMV serostatus as the only immune exposure information. Presence/absence analyses rested on an assumption that sequencing depth was roughly uniform across donors. Highly shared sequence variants in one cluster were likely a sequencing artifact.

This TCR was recovered from a male donor in good health and CMV-seropositive. The sequenced sample consisted of PBMCs. The chain has TRBV4-3 and TRBJ2-2; D possibly corresponds to TRBD2 (7 bases). The CDR3 spells CASSQGEGGRLNTGELFF. The CDR3 DNA reads TGCGCCAGCAGCCAAGGAGAGGGGGGGCGCCTGAACACCGGGGAGCTGTTTTTT.